This is a list of T cell receptor beta chains from one sample in a study of blood T cell repertoires in COVID-19. TCRdb's table, derived via immunoSEQ multiplex PCR, lists solely in-frame clones and lacks some. The sample records 250,000 to 350,000 clones, 75% to 95% being singletons. Sequenced material: peripheral blood. The receptors come from a woman aged 30 to 39 with COVID-19, enrolled during active disease. Each CDR3 is given with its conserved first and last residue. The D gene is left open where the match is weak. Clone size appears in some rows only: once, few, many, or a class for an expanded clone.

>TRBV4-1|TRBJ1-2|NA|NA
TGCGCCAGCAGCCACTCTAACCGGGGATCTGGCTACACCTTC
CASSHSNRGSGYTF
>TRBV3-1/TRBV3-2|TRBJ1-1|NA|TRBD1
TGTGCCAGCAGCCCCGGACAGGGGATAGCTTTCTTT
CASSPGQGIAFF
>TRBV5-4|TRBJ2-7|NA|NA
TGTGCCAGCAGCTTGGCCGGGAAAAACGAGCAGTACTTC
CASSLAGKNEQYF
>TRBV25-1|TRBJ2-2|NA|NA
TGTGCCAGCAGTAGGGGTATGAGCACCGGGGAGCTGTTTTTT
CASSRGMSTGELFF
>TRBV28|TRBJ2-2|NA|NA
TGTGCCAGCAACTCAGGTAGCACCGGGGAGCTGTTTTTT
CASNSGSTGELFF
>TRBV5-5|TRBJ2-7|NA|NA
TGTGCCAGCAGCTTTTTTCCAGGGAACTACGAGCAGTACTTC
CASSFFPGNYEQYF
>TRBV6-6|TRBJ2-7|NA|TRBD1
TGTGCCACCTCGGGACAGGGGGTTTCCTACGAGCAGTACTTC
CATSGQGVSYEQYF
>TRBV18|TRBJ2-2|NA|TRBD2
TGTGCCAGCTCACCTTTCCTAGCGGGAATGGACACCGGGGAGCTGTTTTTT
CASSPFLAGMDTGELFF
>TRBV9|TRBJ1-5|NA|TRBD1
TGTGCCAGCAGCGATGGACAGGGGGGGAATCAGCCCCAGCATTTT
CASSDGQGGNQPQHF
>TRBV5-1|TRBJ1-4|NA|NA
TGCGCCAGCAGCTTGGCCGGGTCATCGAAACTGTTTTTT
CASSLAGSSKLFF
>TRBV7-3|TRBJ2-3|NA|NA
TGTGCCAGCAGCTCCCAGGGGGGTACGCAGTATTTT
CASSSQGGTQYF
>TRBV14|TRBJ2-1|NA|TRBD1
TGTGCCAGCAGCCAAGATCCAGGGGGCTACCTCTACAATGAGCAGTTCTTC
CASSQDPGGYLYNEQFF
>TRBV4-3|TRBJ2-3|NA|TRBD2
TGCGCCAGCAGCCAAGAGGTGGGAGGGCCACGAGCAGATACGCAGTATTTT
CASSQEVGGPRADTQYF
>TRBV25-1|TRBJ1-2|NA|TRBD1
TGTGCCAGCACCCCCAGGACAGGGGTTTATGGCTACACCTTC
CASTPRTGVYGYTF
>TRBV7-6|TRBJ2-7|NA|TRBD1
TGTGCCAGCAGCTGGGGACAGGGGGGCGAGCAGTACTTC
CASSWGQGGEQYF
>TRBV19|TRBJ2-7|once|TRBD1
TGTGCCAGTAGTATCTTCGGGGGACAGGGAACCTACGAGCAGTACTTC
CASSIFGGQGTYEQYF
>TRBV2|TRBJ2-5|NA|TRBD2
TGTGCCAGCTCCTACGAGCGGGAGGCCCAAGAGACCCAGTACTTC
CASSYEREAQETQYF
>TRBV24-1|TRBJ2-1|NA|NA
TGTGCCACCAGTGACATTAGCGGTCCCTCCTACAATGAGCAGTTCTTC
CATSDISGPSYNEQFF
>TRBV5-1|TRBJ2-2|NA|NA
TGCGCCAGCAGCTTGGTTAGTTCCACCGGGGAGCTGTTTTTT
CASSLVSSTGELFF
>TRBV6-6|TRBJ1-1|few|NA
TGTGCCAGCAGTGACCCAACCGGGGGAGGCCAAGAAGCTTTCTTT
CASSDPTGGGQEAFF
>TRBV4-1|TRBJ2-1|NA|NA
TGCGCCAGCAGCCAAGAGTCCCTTCGAGCGGTCTCCTACAATGAGCAGTTCTTC
CASSQESLRAVSYNEQFF
>TRBV5-4|TRBJ2-5|once|TRBD1
TGTGCCAGCAGCCCCGACAGGGTTCGACTCCAAGAGACCCAGTACTTC
CASSPDRVRLQETQYF
>TRBV11-2|TRBJ1-4|NA|NA
TGTGCCAGCAGCTTAGGACAACAGAATGAAAAACTGTTTTTT
CASSLGQQNEKLFF
>TRBV30|TRBJ1-6|NA|NA
TGTGCCTGGGCCATCAGGGGCTCCTATAATTCACCCCTCCACTTT
CAWAIRGSYNSPLHF
>TRBV28|TRBJ1-4|few|TRBD1
TGTGCCAGCAGAGATGGATTGGACAGGGGATCTGAAAAACTGTTTTTT
CASRDGLDRGSEKLFF
>TRBV28|TRBJ2-7|NA|NA
TGTGCCAGCAGTGCCGCGGGTACACACCGGATTTCCTACGAGCAGTACTTC
CASSAAGTHRISYEQYF
>TRBV7-2|TRBJ2-5|NA|NA
TGTGCCAGCAGCTTCCGACAGGTCCGAGAGACCCAGTACTTC
CASSFRQVRETQYF
>TRBV3-1/TRBV3-2|TRBJ2-3|NA|TRBD2
TGTGCCAGCAGCCAAGGGCTAGCGGGCCAAACAGATACGCAGTATTTT
CASSQGLAGQTDTQYF
>TRBV7-2|TRBJ2-3|NA|TRBD2
TGTGCCAGCAGCTTATCCGGGACTAGCGGGGCAGATACGCAGTATTTT
CASSLSGTSGADTQYF
>TRBV19|TRBJ1-2|NA|TRBD1
TGTGCCAGTAGTGAGGGGACAGGGCGCGGCTACACCTTC
CASSEGTGRGYTF
>TRBV4-3|TRBJ2-3|NA|NA
TGCGCCAGCAGCCACTCAGGGGATGTAACAGATACGCAGTATTTT
CASSHSGDVTDTQYF
>TRBV5-1|TRBJ1-2|NA|TRBD1
TGCGCCAGCAGCAGCGGGACAGGGGGTTTATTTGGCTACACCTTC
CASSSGTGGLFGYTF
>TRBV7-8|TRBJ2-3|NA|NA
TGTGCCAGCAGCTCCCAATTTACAGATACGCAGTATTTT
CASSSQFTDTQYF